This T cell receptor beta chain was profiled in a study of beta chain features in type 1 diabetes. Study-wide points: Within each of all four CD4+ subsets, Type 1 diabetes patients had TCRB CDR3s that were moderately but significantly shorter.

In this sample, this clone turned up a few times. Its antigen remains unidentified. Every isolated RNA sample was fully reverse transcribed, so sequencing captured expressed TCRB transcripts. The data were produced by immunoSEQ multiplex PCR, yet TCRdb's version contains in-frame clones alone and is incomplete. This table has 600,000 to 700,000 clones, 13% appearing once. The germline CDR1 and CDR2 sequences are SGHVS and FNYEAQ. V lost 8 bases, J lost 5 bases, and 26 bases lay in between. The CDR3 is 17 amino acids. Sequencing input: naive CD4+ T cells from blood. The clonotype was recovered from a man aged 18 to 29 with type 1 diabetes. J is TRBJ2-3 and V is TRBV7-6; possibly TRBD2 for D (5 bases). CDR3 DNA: TGTGCCAGCCACATCTTAAGAACTAGGGAAGATCAAGATACGCAGTATTTT. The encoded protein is CASHILRTREDQDTQYF.